This T cell receptor (beta chain) is from a study of neoadjuvant nivolumab and ipilimumab in lung cancer. At the level of the study: The combination arm added day-1 ipilimumab 1 mg/kg to nivolumab 3 mg/kg on days 1, 15, 29.

Germline values: CDR1 SGHDT, CDR2 YYEEEE. CDR3 length: 16 residues. The junction had 2 bases not matched to a gene; V was cut back by 0 bases and J by 0 bases. Notes on this clone: Its antigen is unknown.

Libraries were prepared by immunoSEQ multiplex PCR; TCRdb keeps only in-frame clonotypes and omits some of them. The sample yields tens of thousands of clones, approximately 90% seen once. Notes on the study in general: Resected-tumor TCR richness correlated positively with pretherapy blood richness. Resected tumors had greater TCR richness and clonality than uninvolved lung. Only a single major-pathologic-response sample was available for clonality analysis.

Sample: blood, taken before neoadjuvant nivolumab, alone or with ipilimumab. This chain links TRBV5-6 with TRBJ2-1, with TRBD2 identical over 8 bases. This receptor was taken from an adult with non-small cell lung cancer. Some clones in this sample may be carry-over from other donors' samples. For the CDR3, the DNA is TGTGCCAGCAGCTTGGGGGGACTAGGCTCCTACAATGAGCAGTTCTTC. Translation: CASSLGGLGSYNEQFF.